One sample yielded the 20 T cell receptor beta chains listed below, sequenced in a study of neurological immune-mediated disorders. In TCRdb, the 5' RACE reads were re-called with MiXCR into one record per CDR3 protein. The table shows fewer than 75,000 distinct CDR3 sequences, with roughly 4.5% occurring only once. The sample was PBMCs. These receptor sequences come from a man aged 30 to 45 with multiple sclerosis.

This clonotype was picked up many times. The chain links TRBV20-1 to TRBJ1-2; D unclear. Trimming stripped 6 bases from V and 4 bases from J, with 15 bases between. The CDR3 extends over 13 amino acids. The germline V gene has CDR1 DFQATT and CDR2 SNEGSKA (reference sequence). DNA of the CDR3: TGCAGTGCCCACTTTGACACCTTCTATGGCTACACCTTC. It codes for CSAHFDTFYGYTF.

This clonotype has ten or more counts. The chain uses TRBV5-1 and TRBJ1-4; D is ambiguous. The germline gives CDR1 SGHRS, CDR2 YFSETQ. Trimming cost V 4 bases and J 2 bases, with 12 bases left between them. The CDR3 covers 15 residues. As DNA, the CDR3 is TGCGCCAGCAGCCGAGACGTGGGGACTAATGAAAAACTGTTTTTT. Amino acids: CASSRDVGTNEKLFF.

This clonotype was counted ten times or more. This chain joins TRBV27 and TRBJ1-4; possible D gene TRBD1, 5 bases. With 6 bases removed from V and 7 bases from J, the gap between germline ends came to 18 bases. The CDR3 totals 15 residues. CDR1 and CDR2 (germline): MNHEY, SMNVEV (reference sequence). The CDR3 reads CASSSEPGPIEKLFF. The DNA of the CDR3 is TGTGCCAGCAGCTCAGAACCGGGACCGATTGAAAAACTGTTTTTT.

The chain employs TRBV10-1 and TRBJ1-2; D is ambiguous. This CDR3 spans 13 amino acids. Trimming took off 3 bases at V and 3 bases at J, with 8 bases between the two ends. From germline, CDR1 is WNHNN and CDR2 SYGVQD (reference sequence). CDR3 sequence reads: CASSDKTDYGYTF. CDR3 coding DNA: TGCGCCAGCAGTGATAAAACAGACTATGGCTACACCTTC.

This clonotype was seen at least ten times. The chain uses TRBV29-1 and TRBJ2-1, with TRBD2 matching over 9 bases. Losses at the gene ends were 4 bases for V and 3 bases for J; bases not matched to a gene: 1. This CDR3 has 13 residues. CDR1 and CDR2 from the germline V gene are SQVTM and ANQGSEA. This CDR3 is CSVGAGGYNEQFF. The DNA of the CDR3 is TGCAGCGTTGGAGCGGGGGGCTACAATGAGCAGTTCTTC.

Only a few counts were recorded for this clonotype. J is TRBJ1-2 and V is TRBV20-1; D remains ambiguous. This CDR3 contains 12 residues. From germline, CDR1 is DFQATT and CDR2 SNEGSKA (reference sequence). Trimming stripped 0 bases from V and 6 bases from J, with 8 bases between. The CDR3 here is CSARDRTDGYTF. The CDR3 DNA sequence: TGCAGTGCTAGAGACAGAACAGATGGCTACACCTTC.

This clonotype was found many times. The chain uses TRBV5-1 and TRBJ2-7; TRBD1 matches 9 bases. V lost 8 bases, J lost 2 bases, and 8 bases stayed unmatched. Germline V gene sequence: CDR1 SGHRS, CDR2 YFSETQ. The CDR3 totals 14 residues. CDR3: CASRTGTGPYEQYF. CDR3 sequence (DNA): TGCGCCAGTCGAACCGGGACAGGGCCCTACGAGCAGTACTTC.

This clonotype was recorded at least ten times. The V and J genes are TRBV29-1 and TRBJ2-1; a possible D gene is TRBD2 (5 bases). Germline loops: CDR1 SQVTM, CDR2 ANQGSEA. The V gene lost 1 base and the J gene lost 8 bases, with 15 bases spanning the gap. The CDR3 length is 14 residues. For the CDR3, the DNA is TGCAGCGTTGAAGTGGACGGGGTTGGTGATGAGCAGTTCTTC. It is translated as CSVEVDGVGDEQFF.

The sample holds many counts of this clonotype. The chain combines TRBV5-1 with TRBJ2-1; 10 bases align to TRBD2. With 2 bases clipped from V and 0 bases from J, the junction kept 5 bases outside the gene matches. Per the germline V gene, CDR1 is SGHRS and CDR2 is YFSETQ. This CDR3 contains 17 residues. Here the CDR3 DNA reads TGCGCCAGCAGCTTACGGACTAGCGGTTTCTCCTACAATGAGCAGTTCTTC. Translated, it gives CASSLRTSGFSYNEQFF. The full variable domain, completed using reference TRBV5-1 and TRBJ2-1, is KAGVTQTPRYLIKTRGQQVTLSCSPISGHRSVSWYQQTPGQGLQFLFEYFSETQRNKGNFPGRFSGRQFSNSRSEMNVSTLELGDSALYLCASSLRTSGFSYNEQFFGPGTRLTVL.

With respect to this clonotype: A much larger clone sits a single nucleotide away, making a read error possible. The rearrangement joins TRBV20-1 to TRBJ1-5, with D tentatively TRBD1 (6 bases). The CDR3 covers 12 residues. Germline CDR1 is DFQATT and CDR2 is SNEGSKA (reference sequence). For the CDR3, the DNA is TGCAGTGCTACCCGGGACAATCAGCCCCAGAATTTT. It yields the protein CSATRDNQPQNF.

There are many counts of this clonotype. This chain joins TRBV24-1 and TRBJ2-3; D gene ambiguous. This CDR3 is built from 16 residues. V was cut by 2 bases and J by 1 base, with 12 bases left in between. Germline V CDR1 and CDR2: KGHDR, SFDVKD. The CDR3 DNA follows: TGTGCCACCAGTGATTCCCGGGCTGCAGGCACAGATACGCAGTATTTT. Translated, it gives CATSDSRAAGTDTQYF.

This clonotype has ten or more counts. The rearrangement joins TRBV29-1 to TRBJ2-2; D is unclear. This CDR3 is built from 13 residues. Germline values: CDR1 SQVTM, CDR2 ANQGSEA. V dropped 4 bases and J dropped 6 bases, with 12 bases sitting between them. The CDR3 is CSVGGARAGELFF. DNA for the CDR3: TGCAGCGTTGGAGGAGCTAGGGCCGGGGAGCTGTTTTTT.

This clonotype was recorded at least ten times. The chain is built from TRBV24-1 and TRBJ2-3; 8 bases match TRBD1. J gave up 3 bases and V 0 bases, and 4 bases lay outside the gene matches. CDR3 length: 16 residues. Germline loops: CDR1 KGHDR, CDR2 SFDVKD. The CDR3 loop is CATSDLGQGATDTQYF. As DNA, the CDR3 is TGTGCCACCAGTGATTTGGGGCAGGGGGCAACAGATACGCAGTATTTT.

CDR3 residues: CASSLVEWTEAFF. CDR3 in DNA: TGCGCCAGCAGCTTGGTTGAGTGGACTGAAGCTTTCTTT. The chain is built from TRBV5-1 and TRBJ1-1; D not certain. Germline lookup yields CDR1 SGHRS and CDR2 YFSETQ. The CDR3 is 13 amino acids. V was trimmed by 0 bases and J by 5 bases, leaving 8 bases between them.

As to this clonotype: A read error may explain this, as a much larger clone is one base away. The chain couples TRBV4-1 to TRBJ2-1, with D perhaps matching TRBD2 (5 bases). CDR1 and CDR2 (germline): MGHRA, YSYEKL. V lost 3 bases and J 1 base, leaving 16 bases between the germline ends. The length of the CDR3 is 17 residues. As DNA, the CDR3 is TGCGCCAGCAGCCATCTTTCGGTGGGGAGATCCTACAATGAGCAGTTCTTC. It is translated as CASSHLSVGRSYNEQFF.

This clonotype was detected ten times or more. This chain uses TRBV15 with TRBJ1-2; no clear D gene. V dropped 1 base and J dropped 2 bases, with 11 bases sitting between them. Germline V gives CDR1 LNHNV, CDR2 YYDKDF (reference sequence). The CDR3 contains 15 residues. The DNA of the CDR3 is TGTGCCACCAGCAGAGGGGAGCAGTTAAACTATGGCTACACCTTC. Amino acids: CATSRGEQLNYGYTF. The entire variable domain, with the rest obtained from reference TRBV15 and TRBJ1-2, is as follows: DAMVIQNPRYQVTQFGKPVTLSCSQTLNHNVMYWYQQKSSQAPKLLFHYYDKDFNNEADTPDNFQSRRPNTSFCFLDIRSPGLGDTAMYLCATSRGEQLNYGYTFGSGTRLTVV.

There are many counts of this clonotype. V and J are TRBV5-1 and TRBJ2-1; 9 bases fit TRBD1. There are 15 residues in the CDR3. The V segment lost 8 bases and the J segment 5 bases; nucleotides outside the gene matches: 11. Germline V gene lookup returns CDR1 SGHRS and CDR2 YFSETQ. The CDR3 here is CASLPGTGSDNEQFF. The CDR3 DNA sequence: TGCGCCAGTCTTCCCGGGACAGGGTCAGACAATGAGCAGTTCTTC. Supplemented by reference TRBV5-1 and TRBJ2-1, the full variable domain reads KAGVTQTPRYLIKTRGQQVTLSCSPISGHRSVSWYQQTPGQGLQFLFEYFSETQRNKGNFPGRFSGRQFSNSRSEMNVSTLELGDSALYLCASLPGTGSDNEQFFGPGTRLTVL.

The rearrangement links TRBV19 to TRBJ2-1; D possibly matches TRBD1 or TRBD2 (6 bases each). The CDR3 runs 14 residues. CDR1 is LNHDA and CDR2 is SQIVND in the germline V gene (reference sequence). V was pared by 6 bases and J by 4 bases, with 13 bases between. CDR3 amino acids: CASREGGSYNEQFF. The CDR3 DNA reads as TGTGCCAGTAGGGAGGGGGGCAGTTACAATGAGCAGTTCTTC. Based on the CDR3 plus reference TRBV19 and TRBJ2-1, the full variable domain is DGGITQSPKYLFRKEGQNVTLSCEQNLNHDAMYWYRQDPGQGLRLIYYSQIVNDFQKGDIAEGYSVSREKKESFPLTVTSAQKNPTAFYLCASREGGSYNEQFFGPGTRLTVL.

This clonotype came up a few times. This rearrangement joins TRBV5-1 to TRBJ1-5, with D perhaps matching TRBD1 (5 bases). The length of the CDR3 is 17 residues. The V end lost 9 bases, the J end lost 2 bases, and 24 bases lay between the germline ends. The germline CDR1 and CDR2 sequences are SGHRS and YFSETQ. The DNA for the CDR3 is TGCGCCACCAGTCTACAAGGGGCCAGAGGGTGCAATCAGCCCCAGCATTTT. It codes for CATSLQGARGCNQPQHF.

Notes on this clonotype: Sequence at one end of the junction differs from germline and may be a read error. V is TRBV25-1 and J is TRBJ1-5; no reliable D call. Germline assignment: CDR1 MGHDK and CDR2 SYGVNS. The CDR3 length is 14 residues. The CDR3 region is CASSEAPSNQPQNF. CDR3 in DNA: TGTGCCAGCAGTGAAGCGCCCTCCAATCAGCCCCAGAATTTT. The full variable domain, with the rest looked up from reference TRBV25-1 and TRBJ1-5, is EADIYQTPRYLVIGTGKKITLECSQTMGHDKMYWYQQDPGMELHLIHYSYGVNSTEKGDLSSESTVSRIRTEHFPLTLESARPSHTSQYLCASSEAPSNQPQNFGDGTRLSIL.